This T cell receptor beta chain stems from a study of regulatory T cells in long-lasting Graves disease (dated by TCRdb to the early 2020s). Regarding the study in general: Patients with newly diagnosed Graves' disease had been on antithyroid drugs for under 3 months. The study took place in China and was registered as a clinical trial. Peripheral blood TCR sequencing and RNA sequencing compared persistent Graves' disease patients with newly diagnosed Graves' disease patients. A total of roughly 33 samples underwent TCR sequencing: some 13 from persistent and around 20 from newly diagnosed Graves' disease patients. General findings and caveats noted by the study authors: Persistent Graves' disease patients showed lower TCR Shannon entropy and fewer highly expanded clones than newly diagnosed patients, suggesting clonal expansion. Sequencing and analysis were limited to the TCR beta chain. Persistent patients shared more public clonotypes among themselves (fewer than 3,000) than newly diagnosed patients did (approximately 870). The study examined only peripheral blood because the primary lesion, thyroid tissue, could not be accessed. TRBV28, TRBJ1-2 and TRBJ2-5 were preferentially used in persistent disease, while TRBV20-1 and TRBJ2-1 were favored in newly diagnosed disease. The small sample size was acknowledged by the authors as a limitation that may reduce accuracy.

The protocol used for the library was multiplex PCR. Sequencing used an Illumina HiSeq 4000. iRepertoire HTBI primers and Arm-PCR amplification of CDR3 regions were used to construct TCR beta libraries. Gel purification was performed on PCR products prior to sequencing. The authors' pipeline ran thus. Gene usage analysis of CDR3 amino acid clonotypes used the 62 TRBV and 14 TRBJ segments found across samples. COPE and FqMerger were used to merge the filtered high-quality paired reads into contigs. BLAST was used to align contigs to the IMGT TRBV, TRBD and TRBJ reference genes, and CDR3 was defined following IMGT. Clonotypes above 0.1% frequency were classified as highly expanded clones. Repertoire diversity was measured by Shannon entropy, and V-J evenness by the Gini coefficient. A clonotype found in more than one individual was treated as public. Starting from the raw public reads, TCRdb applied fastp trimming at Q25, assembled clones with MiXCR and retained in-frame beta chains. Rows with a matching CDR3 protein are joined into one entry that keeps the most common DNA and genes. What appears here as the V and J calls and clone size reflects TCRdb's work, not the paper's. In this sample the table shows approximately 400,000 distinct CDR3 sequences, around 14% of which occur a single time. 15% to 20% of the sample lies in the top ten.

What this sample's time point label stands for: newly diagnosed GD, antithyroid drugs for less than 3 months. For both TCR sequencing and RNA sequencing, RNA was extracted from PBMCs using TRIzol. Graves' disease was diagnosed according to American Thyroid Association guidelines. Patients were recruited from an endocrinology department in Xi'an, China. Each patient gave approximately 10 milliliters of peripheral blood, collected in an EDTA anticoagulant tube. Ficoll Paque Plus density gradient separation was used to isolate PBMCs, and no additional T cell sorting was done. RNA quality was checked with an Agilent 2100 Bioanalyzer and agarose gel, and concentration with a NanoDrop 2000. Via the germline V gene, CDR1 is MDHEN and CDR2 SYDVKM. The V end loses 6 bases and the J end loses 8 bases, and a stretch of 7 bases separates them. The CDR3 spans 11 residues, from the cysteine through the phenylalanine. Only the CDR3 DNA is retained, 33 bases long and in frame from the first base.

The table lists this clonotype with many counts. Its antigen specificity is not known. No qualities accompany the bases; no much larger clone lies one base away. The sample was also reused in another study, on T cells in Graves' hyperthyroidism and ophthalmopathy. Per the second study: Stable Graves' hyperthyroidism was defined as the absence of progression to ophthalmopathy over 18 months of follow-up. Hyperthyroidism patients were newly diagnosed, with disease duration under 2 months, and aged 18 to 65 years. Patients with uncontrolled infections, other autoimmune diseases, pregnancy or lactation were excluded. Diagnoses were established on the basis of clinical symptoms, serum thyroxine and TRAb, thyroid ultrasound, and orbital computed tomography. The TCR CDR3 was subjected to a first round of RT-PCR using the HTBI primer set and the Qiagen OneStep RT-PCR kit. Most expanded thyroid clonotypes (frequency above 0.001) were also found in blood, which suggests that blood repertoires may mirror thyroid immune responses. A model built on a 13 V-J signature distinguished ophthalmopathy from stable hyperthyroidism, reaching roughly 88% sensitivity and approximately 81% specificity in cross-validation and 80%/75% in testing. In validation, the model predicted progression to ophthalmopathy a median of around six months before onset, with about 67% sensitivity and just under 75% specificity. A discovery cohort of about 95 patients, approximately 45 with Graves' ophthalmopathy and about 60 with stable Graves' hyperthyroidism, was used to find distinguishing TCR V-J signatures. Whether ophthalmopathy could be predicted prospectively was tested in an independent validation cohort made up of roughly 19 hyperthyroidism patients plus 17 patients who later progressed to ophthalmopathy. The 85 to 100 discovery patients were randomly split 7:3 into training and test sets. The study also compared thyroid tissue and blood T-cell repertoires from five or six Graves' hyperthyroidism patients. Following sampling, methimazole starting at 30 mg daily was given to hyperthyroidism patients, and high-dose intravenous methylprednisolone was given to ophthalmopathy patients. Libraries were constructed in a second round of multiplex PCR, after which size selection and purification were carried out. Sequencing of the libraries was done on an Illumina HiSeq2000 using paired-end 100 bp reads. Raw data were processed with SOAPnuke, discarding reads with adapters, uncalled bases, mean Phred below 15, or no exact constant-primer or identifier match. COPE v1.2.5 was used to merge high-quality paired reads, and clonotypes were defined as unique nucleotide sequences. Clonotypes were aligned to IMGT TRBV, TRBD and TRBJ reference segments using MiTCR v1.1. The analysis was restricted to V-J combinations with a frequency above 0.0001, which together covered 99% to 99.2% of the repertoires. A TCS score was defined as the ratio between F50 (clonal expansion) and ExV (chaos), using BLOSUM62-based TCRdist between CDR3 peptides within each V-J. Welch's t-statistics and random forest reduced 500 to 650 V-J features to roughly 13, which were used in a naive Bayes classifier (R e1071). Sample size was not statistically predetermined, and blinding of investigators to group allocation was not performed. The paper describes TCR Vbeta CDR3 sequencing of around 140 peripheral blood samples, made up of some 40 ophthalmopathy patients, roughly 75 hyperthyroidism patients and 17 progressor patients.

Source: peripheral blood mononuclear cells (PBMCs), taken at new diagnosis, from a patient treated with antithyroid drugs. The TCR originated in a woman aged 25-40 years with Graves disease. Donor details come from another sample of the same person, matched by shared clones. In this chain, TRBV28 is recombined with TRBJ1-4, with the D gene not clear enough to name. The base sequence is TGTGCCAGCAGCCGACGAGAAAAACTGTTTTTT. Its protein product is CASSRREKLFF.